What follows are 6 T cell receptor beta chains derived from one specimen sequenced in a study of identical twins. TCRdb re-called the 5' RACE reads with MiXCR, one entry per CDR3 protein. The profile shows about 460,000 distinct CDR3 sequences, around 14% of them singletons. This sample also belongs to another study, concerning yellow fever vaccine responses in identical twins.

The sequenced sample was CD4+ T cells sorted from blood. The receptors derive from a young woman in good health.

The sample holds a few counts of this clonotype. The rearrangement joins TRBV4-3 to TRBJ2-3; TRBD2 matches at 10 bases. The CDR3 runs to 17 residues. The ends lost 0 bases at V and 1 base at J; junction bases unmatched: 4. CDR1 is LGHNA and CDR2 is YSLEER in the germline V gene. Written as DNA, the CDR3 is TGCGCCAGCAGCCAAGATGGGCTAGCGGGGGGCACAGATACGCAGTATTTT. It encodes CASSQDGLAGGTDTQYF.

This clonotype was seen a handful of times. The V call is TRBV2, the J call TRBJ2-1; TRBD2 matches at 7 bases. V lost 7 bases and J lost 10; bases outside the gene matches: 10. CDR1 and CDR2 (germline): SNHLY, FYNNEI. The CDR3 is 13 amino acids. CDR3 DNA: TGTGCCAGCAAGAGGGAAACGGGGGGAGAGCAGTTCTTC. This gives the protein CASKRETGGEQFF.

This clonotype has just a few counts. This sequence joins TRBV7-2 and TRBJ1-1; 9 bases line up with TRBD1. Germline V CDR1 and CDR2: SGHTA, FQGNSA. The CDR3 covers 15 residues. The J segment lost 4 bases and the V segment lost 4 bases, leaving 7 bases of the junction unmatched. DNA for the CDR3: TGTGCCAGCAGCTCGACAGGGGGGCTGCGCACTGAAGCTTTCTTT. Its protein product is CASSSTGGLRTEAFF.

This clonotype was recorded at least ten times. The chain joins TRBV12-3 or TRBV12-4 to TRBJ1-2; TRBD1 aligns across 10 bases. This CDR3 comprises 14 residues. V shed 8 bases, J shed 2 bases, and the junction held 5 bases outside the gene matches. Here the CDR3 reads CASGQGVANYGYTF. CDR3 sequence (DNA): TGTGCCAGCGGACAGGGGGTTGCGAACTATGGCTACACCTTC.

This clonotype was picked up a small number of times. This chain connects TRBV19 to TRBJ1-6; a weak D match, TRBD1 (5 bases). The V gene lost 9 bases and the J gene lost 5 bases, with 14 bases spanning the gap. From germline, CDR1 is LNHDA and CDR2 SQIVND (reference sequence). The CDR3 runs 14 residues. The CDR3 loop reads CASARDADNSPLHF. For the CDR3, the DNA is TGTGCCAGCGCCAGGGACGCAGATAATTCACCCCTCCACTTT.

This clonotype was picked up a small number of times. The gene calls are TRBV5-1 and TRBJ2-5; D may correspond to TRBD1 or TRBD2 (5 bases each). Trimming removed 3 bases from V and 1 base from J, with 10 bases in between. CDR3 length: 14 amino acids. Germline V gene sequence: CDR1 SGHRS, CDR2 YFSETQ. CDR3 amino acids: CASSYSGTQETQYF. The CDR3 nucleotides are TGCGCCAGCAGCTACTCCGGGACCCAAGAGACCCAGTACTTC.